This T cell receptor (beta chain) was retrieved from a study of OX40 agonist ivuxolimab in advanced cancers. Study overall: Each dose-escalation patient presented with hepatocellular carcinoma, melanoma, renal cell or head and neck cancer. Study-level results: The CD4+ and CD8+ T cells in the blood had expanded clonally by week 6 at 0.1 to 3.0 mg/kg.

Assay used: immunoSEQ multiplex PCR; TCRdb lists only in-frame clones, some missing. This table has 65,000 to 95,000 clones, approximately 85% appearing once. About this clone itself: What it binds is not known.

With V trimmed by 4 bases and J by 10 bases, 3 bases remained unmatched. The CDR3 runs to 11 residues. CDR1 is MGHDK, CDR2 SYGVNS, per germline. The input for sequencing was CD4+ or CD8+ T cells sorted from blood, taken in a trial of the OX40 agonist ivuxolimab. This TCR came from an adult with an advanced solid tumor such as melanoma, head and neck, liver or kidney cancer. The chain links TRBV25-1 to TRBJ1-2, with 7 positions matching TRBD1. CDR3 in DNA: TGTGCCAGCAGTGTGACAGGGAACTACACCTTC. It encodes CASSVTGNYTF.